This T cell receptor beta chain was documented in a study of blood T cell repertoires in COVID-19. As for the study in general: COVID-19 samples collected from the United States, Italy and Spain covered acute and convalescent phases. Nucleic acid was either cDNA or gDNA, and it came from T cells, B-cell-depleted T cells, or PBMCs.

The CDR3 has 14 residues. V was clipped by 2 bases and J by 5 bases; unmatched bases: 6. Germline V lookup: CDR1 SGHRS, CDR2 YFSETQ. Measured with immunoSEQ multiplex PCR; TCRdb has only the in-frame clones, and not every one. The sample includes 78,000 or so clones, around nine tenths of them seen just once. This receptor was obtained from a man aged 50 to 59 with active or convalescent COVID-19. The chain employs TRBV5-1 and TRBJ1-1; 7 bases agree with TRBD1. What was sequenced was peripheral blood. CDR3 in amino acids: CASSFNRGGTEAFF. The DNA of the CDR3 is TGCGCCAGCAGCTTTAACAGGGGTGGGACTGAAGCTTTCTTT.